The 18 T cell receptor beta chains given below trace back to one sample, sequenced in a study of blood T cell repertoires in COVID-19. Some clones are missing from TCRdb's copy, which holds only in-frame ones; the method was immunoSEQ multiplex PCR. The repertoire consists of more than 110,000 clones, with about 80% occurring once and the leading ten covering 2.5% to 3%. The material sequenced was PBMCs or T cells enriched from blood (not recorded which). The receptors were gathered from a woman in her 50s who had recovered from COVID-19.

This chain links TRBV19 with TRBJ1-1; 12 bases fit TRBD1. V lost 8 bases to trimming and J lost 4 bases; unmatched junction nucleotides: 8. CDR1 and CDR2 (germline): LNHDA, SQIVND (reference sequence). This CDR3 comprises 15 residues. CDR3 DNA sequence: TGTGCCAGTCAACGGGGACAGGGGGCCGGCACTGAAGCTTTCTTT. Its protein product is CASQRGQGAGTEAFF.

This clone was observed a few times. V and J are TRBV6-5 and TRBJ1-2; D not resolved. V gave up 5 bases and J gave up 4 bases, with 17 bases separating them. The V gene's germline CDR1 is MNHEY and CDR2 SVGAGI. The CDR3 covers 15 residues. The CDR3 coding sequence is TGTGCCAGCAGTCAAAGACACTCGTCCTCCTATGGCTACACCTTC. This gives the protein CASSQRHSSSYGYTF.

This sequence joins TRBV4-2 and TRBJ2-3, with TRBD2 matching over 13 bases. Germline values: CDR1 LGHNA, CDR2 YNFKEQ. J gave up 1 base and V 5 bases, and 3 bases lay outside the gene matches. CDR3 size: 16 residues. The CDR3 coding sequence is TGTGCCAGCAGCTCCGGGACTAGCGGGGGCACAGATACGCAGTATTTT. Protein sequence: CASSSGTSGGTDTQYF.

The J gene is TRBJ2-5, the V gene TRBV11-1, with 7 bases fitting TRBD2. This CDR3 is 16 amino acids long. Trimming removed 5 bases from V and 4 bases from J; junction bases left unmatched: 13. CDR1 is SGHAT and CDR2 is FQDESV in the germline V gene (reference sequence). CDR3 DNA: TGTGCCAGCAGCCCGACGGGGGGTCGTGGACGAGAGACCCAGTACTTC. The encoded protein is CASSPTGGRGRETQYF. Full variable domain (outside the CDR3, taken from reference TRBV11-1 and TRBJ2-5): EAEVAQSPRYKITEKSQAVAFWCDPISGHATLYWYRQILGQGPELLVQFQDESVVDDSQLPKDRFSAERLKGVDSTLKIQPAELGDSAMYLCASSPTGGRGRETQYFGPGTRLLVL.

This chain uses TRBV2 with TRBJ2-5; D gene ambiguous. Germline V gene lookup returns CDR1 SNHLY and CDR2 FYNNEI. The CDR3 runs to 12 residues. Trimming removed 6 bases from V and 4 bases from J, with 9 bases in between. CDR3 sequence (DNA): TGTGCCAGCAGGGGCTTTGCAGAGACCCAGTACTTC. It encodes CASRGFAETQYF.

The J gene is TRBJ2-7, the V gene TRBV6-5; no definite D call. This CDR3 comprises 14 residues. The ends were cut back, 0 bases at V and 0 bases at J, with 6 bases in the middle. Per the germline V gene, CDR1 is MNHEY and CDR2 is SVGAGI. CDR3 region: CASSYSRSSYEQYF. CDR3 bases: TGTGCCAGCAGTTACTCTAGGAGCTCCTACGAGCAGTACTTC.

This clone was observed a handful of times. Here the CDR3 reads CASSSLNEKLFF. The CDR3 nucleotides read TGTGCCAGCAGCTCCCTAAATGAAAAACTGTTTTTT. The rearrangement uses TRBV5-5 and TRBJ1-4; no clear D. This CDR3 contains 12 residues. The germline V gene has CDR1 SGHKS and CDR2 YYEKEE (reference sequence). The V end was cut by 3 bases, the J end by 5 bases, with 5 bases between.

This chain uses TRBV30 with TRBJ1-3; D not resolved. The CDR3 spans 12 residues. Germline V CDR1 and CDR2: GTSNPN, SVGIG (reference sequence). With 4 bases removed from V and 2 bases from J, the gap between germline ends came to 6 bases. CDR3 nucleotide sequence: TGTGCCTGGAATCGTGCTGGAAACACCATATATTTT. Protein product: CAWNRAGNTIYF.

This clone turned up a few times. V usage is TRBV7-9 and J usage is TRBJ2-7; 10 nucleotides align to TRBD2. The CDR3 has 14 amino acids. The germline CDR1 and CDR2 sequences are SEHNR and FQNEAQ (reference sequence). V shed 5 bases and J 6 bases; nucleotides not matched to a gene: 7. The CDR3 spells CASSILAGEAEQYF. The CDR3 bases are TGTGCCAGCAGCATCCTAGCGGGAGAGGCCGAGCAGTACTTC.

The chain carries TRBV7-3 and TRBJ2-2; 8 positions agree with TRBD2. Germline trimming cut 5 bases from V and 3 bases from J; bases unmatched to any gene: 5. This CDR3 comprises 15 residues. The germline V gene has CDR1 SGHTA and CDR2 FQGTGA. The CDR3 DNA sequence: TGTGCCAGCAGCCCTCCGGGAGGGCACACCGGGGAGCTGTTTTTT. Amino acid sequence: CASSPPGGHTGELFF. The full variable domain, with the rest looked up from reference TRBV7-3 and TRBJ2-2, is GAGVSQTPSNKVTEKGKYVELRCDPISGHTALYWYRQSLGQGPEFLIYFQGTGAADDSGLPNDRFFAVRPEGSVSTLKIQRTERGDSAVYLCASSPPGGHTGELFFGEGSRLTVL.

This clone was observed a single time. This chain connects TRBV12-3 or TRBV12-4 to TRBJ1-2; D unclear. The CDR3 sequence is 13 residues long. Trimming pared 6 bases from V and 8 bases from J, leaving 16 bases between. CDR3 amino acids: CASSQRWVEGYTF. The DNA for the CDR3 is TGTGCCAGCAGCCAACGGTGGGTGGAGGGCTACACCTTC.

This clone was observed a few times. The chain couples TRBV6-1 to TRBJ1-2, with 7 bases that match TRBD1. This CDR3 is 15 amino acids long. The V segment lost 3 bases and the J segment 6 bases; nucleotides outside the gene matches: 10. Looked up from germline, CDR1 is MNHNS and CDR2 is SASEGT. This CDR3 is CASSDYRQGVHGYTF. The CDR3 DNA reads TGTGCCAGCAGTGATTACCGACAGGGTGTCCATGGCTACACCTTC.

In its sample, this clone was seen once. This rearrangement joins TRBV7-9 to TRBJ2-3; 8 nucleotides line up with TRBD2. Germline V gives CDR1 SEHNR, CDR2 FQNEAQ (reference sequence). This CDR3 comprises 14 residues. V was clipped by 2 bases and J by 12 bases; unmatched bases: 10. The CDR3 spells CASSLPGAGGQQYF. CDR3 DNA sequence: TGTGCCAGCAGCTTACCGGGCGCGGGAGGCCAACAGTATTTT.

This chain links TRBV7-2 with TRBJ2-1; the D gene is possibly TRBD2 (5 bases). Germline V gene data show CDR1 as SGHTA and CDR2 as FQGNSA. The germline V and J ends were trimmed by 0 bases and 6 bases, with 9 bases remaining between them. The CDR3 runs to 14 residues. The CDR3 DNA follows: TGTGCCAGCAGCTTAGCCGGGATAAGCAATGAGCAGTTCTTC. This translates into CASSLAGISNEQFF.

The gene calls are TRBV30 and TRBJ1-1; perhaps TRBD1 as D (6 bases). The V gene lost 1 base and the J gene lost 1 base, with 10 bases spanning the gap. Looked up from germline, CDR1 is GTSNPN and CDR2 is SVGIG (reference sequence). The length of the CDR3 is 14 residues. CDR3 residues: CAWSAGHPNTEAFF. Written as DNA, the CDR3 is TGTGCCTGGAGTGCGGGACACCCGAACACTGAAGCTTTCTTT.

The sample holds one count of this clone. The J gene is TRBJ1-3, the V gene TRBV2; 7 bases line up with TRBD1. The CDR3 contains 17 residues. V gave up 7 bases and J gave up 0 bases; unmatched junction bases: 12. Germline loops: CDR1 SNHLY, CDR2 FYNNEI. The CDR3 loop is CASMGNDRDHSGNTIYF. The CDR3 nucleotides are TGTGCCAGCATGGGCAATGACAGGGATCACTCTGGAAACACCATATATTTT.

J is TRBJ2-1 and V is TRBV7-9, with 10 bases identical to TRBD2. The CDR3 is 17 amino acids. J was trimmed by 6 bases and V by 1 base; bases with no gene match: 9. Germline V gene data show CDR1 as SEHNR and CDR2 as FQNEAQ (reference sequence). The CDR3 loop is CASSLVTGTSVVNEQFF. CDR3 in DNA: TGTGCCAGCAGCTTAGTTACCGGGACTAGCGTAGTCAATGAGCAGTTCTTC.

The chain combines TRBV4-1 with TRBJ1-5; 8 bases align to TRBD1. CDR1 MGHRA and CDR2 YSYEKL come from the germline V gene. CDR3 length: 15 amino acids. V lost 1 base to trimming and J lost 4 bases; unmatched junction nucleotides: 3. CDR3 DNA sequence: TGCGCCAGCAGCCAAGGACAGGGGAGAAATCAGCCCCAGCATTTT. Protein sequence: CASSQGQGRNQPQHF.